Detailed here is one TCR beta chain. Antigen: not known. This specimen comes from a study of T cell responses to AZD1222 COVID-19 vaccine. Study summary: Both about-4-week and about-12-week second-dose recipients were combined.

Profiled with immunoSEQ multiplex PCR; TCRdb holds only in-frame clones, not every one. The table has some 150,000 clones, about 90% seen once; the top ten hold 5%. From germline, CDR1 is SGHAT and CDR2 FQNNGV. V trimming: 5 bases; J trimming: 7 bases; junction bases outside the gene matches: 7. CDR3 length equals 14 residues. General study results and limits: Seropositivity was recorded at baseline in only a handful of AZD1222 recipients. Donor demographics were predominantly white British with a female majority; clonal diversity may be underestimated.

The sample consisted of peripheral blood, taken on day 0 of AZD1222 vaccination. The receptor's source is an adult in good health. V usage is TRBV11-2 and J usage is TRBJ2-2; the match to TRBD1 covers 7 bases. The chain's CDR3 is CASSQQGSGGELFF. DNA of the CDR3: TGTGCCAGCAGCCAACAGGGGTCCGGCGGGGAGCTGTTTTTT.